This T cell receptor beta chain came from a study of T cell repertoires in cytomegalovirus infection. Study-wide context: Well-studied HLA-B-restricted epitopes and recently identified HLA-C-restricted epitopes of CMV were both used in the study. It can be stated that public TCR beta signatures indicated CMV infection as well as a matching HLA type. Study results and caveats: Using cumulative public TCR beta family frequency, the authors identified those who carried CMV together with the relevant HLA. In two of eight donors, the top clonotype was HLA-C-restricted CMV-specific.

This clonotype was seen more than once but under ten times. Its specificity is not known. TCRdb fed the reads into MiXCR, producing one record per CDR3 protein. This table holds around 140,000 distinct CDR3 sequences, approximately 30% found once. This receptor was obtained from a human donor in good health (CMV status not recorded). Some clones in this sample may be carry-over from other donors' samples. This material consisted of CD8+ T cells from cultured PBMCs, taken from culture after CMV antigen stimulation.

The CDR3 reads CASSHVSSGPYNEQFF. CDR3 DNA: TGTGCCAGCAGCCATGTGTCTAGCGGACCCTACAATGAGCAGTTCTTC. The gene calls are TRBV7-9 and TRBJ2-1; TRBD2 aligns across 7 bases. The CDR3 spans 16 residues. V was pared by 5 bases and J by 2 bases, with 9 bases of the junction left unmatched. The germline V gene has CDR1 SEHNR and CDR2 FQNEAQ (reference sequence).